This T cell receptor beta chain was sequenced in a study of blood T cell repertoires in COVID-19. At the level of the study: The United States, Italy and Spain supplied acute and convalescent COVID-19 samples. Sources were T cells, B-cell-depleted T cells, or PBMCs; the material itself was cDNA or gDNA.

CDR1 is SGHRS and CDR2 is YFSETQ in the germline V gene. V gave up 1 base and J gave up 0 bases, with 7 bases separating them. The CDR3 has 14 residues. Methods used by the authors: Cell counts per sample came from amplifying reference gene primers. TCRdb keeps only in-frame clones here, not all; method: immunoSEQ multiplex PCR. V, J and clone size were drawn from that table, and D and trimming were deduced from the DNA. The data contain 230,000 or so clones, 75% to 90% of them seen just once; the ten biggest clones take up approximately 4.6%. This TCR derives from a woman in her 40s who had recovered from COVID-19. The sequenced material came from peripheral blood. The rearrangement links TRBV5-1 to TRBJ1-1; D ambiguous. The CDR3 loop is CASSLQRMNTEAFF. The CDR3 DNA reads as TGCGCCAGCAGCTTGCAGAGGATGAACACTGAAGCTTTCTTT.